This T cell receptor (beta chain) was captured by sequencing in a study of shared clonotypes between healthy human individuals. The germline V gene has CDR1 SGHDT and CDR2 YYEEEE. The CDR3 sequence is 16 residues long. The V end lost 4 bases, the J end lost 0 bases, and 16 bases lay between the germline ends. TCRdb's copy holds only in-frame clones and misses some; the assay was immunoSEQ multiplex PCR. The sample lists approximately 590,000 clones; less than 97% were seen once. The naive CD8 population came from CD45RO-negative cells selected for CCR7, without terminally differentiated effector memory CD45RA+ cells. Nashville, Tennessee was home to all donors, who were Caucasian adults.

The sequencing input was naive CD8+ T cells sorted from blood. This chain connects TRBV5-6 to TRBJ1-1; D gene uncertain. The origin of this receptor is a woman in her twenties or thirties in good health. The CDR3 loop is CASSLSLGRMNTEAFF. CDR3 coding DNA: TGTGCCAGCAGCCTGAGTTTGGGCAGGATGAACACTGAAGCTTTCTTT. Variable domain in full (rest from reference TRBV5-6 and TRBJ1-1): DAGVTQSPTHLIKTRGQQVTLRCSPKSGHDTVSWYQQALGQGPQFIFQYYEEEERQRGNFPDRFSGHQFPNYSSELNVNALLLGDSALYLCASSLSLGRMNTEAFFGQGTRLTVV.